One sample yielded the 21 T cell receptor beta chains listed below, sequenced in a study of a mutant IDH1 vaccine in newly diagnosed glioma (dated by TCRdb to the early 2020s). Receptors were amplified or captured by the immunoSEQ multiplex PCR assay. TCRdb obtained this table from immuneACCESS and retained in-frame rearrangements with V and J assigned. These tables miss some clones; where compared with another copy, unresolved V genes account for less than half of the shortfall, and the remainder is unexplained. Recorded for this sample are around 67,000 clones; around 80% of them occurred a single time. The ten largest account for under 6% of the sample. Taken with the paper, the label for time point translates to: baseline, week 1 (first vaccination visit). The label giving this sample's treatment or condition can be read as: pre-vaccination baseline after standard-of-care therapy. This material consisted of peripheral blood mononuclear cells (PBMCs), taken from a glioma patient treated with radiotherapy, temozolomide or both. These receptors all stem from a woman aged 18-29 years with glioma. Some clones in this sample may be carry-over from other donors' samples.

This chain links TRBV4-2 with TRBJ1-4; 12 bases agree with TRBD1. The CDR3 length is 16 residues. Trimming cost V 4 bases and J 6 bases; bases outside gene matches: 6. Germline assignment: CDR1 LGHNA and CDR2 YNFKEQ. The CDR3 DNA sequence: TGTGCCAGCAGCCCCGGGACAGGGGGCTTGGATGAAAAACTGTTTTTT. As protein: CASSPGTGGLDEKLFF.

This sequence joins TRBV4-2 and TRBJ1-2, with a weak D call TRBD1 (5 bases). This CDR3 is 12 amino acids long. Germline V lookup: CDR1 LGHNA, CDR2 YNFKEQ. Trimming took 2 bases from V and 8 from J, leaving 9 bases between them. Here the CDR3 DNA reads TGTGCCAGCAGCCAATTGGGGGAAGGCTACACCTTC. It is translated as CASSQLGEGYTF.

The V and J genes are TRBV5-1 and TRBJ2-7, with 8 bases identical to TRBD2. J lost 2 bases, V lost 3 bases, and 10 bases had no gene match. Per germline, CDR1 SGHRS and CDR2 YFSETQ. This CDR3 has 16 amino acids. This CDR3 is CASSSTSGGPTYEQYF. The CDR3 coding sequence is TGCGCCAGCAGCTCCACTAGCGGAGGGCCCACCTACGAGCAGTACTTC.

The rearrangement links TRBV6-4 to TRBJ2-1; 9 nucleotides line up with TRBD2. Trimming removed 2 bases from V and 7 bases from J; junction bases left unmatched: 12. This CDR3 has 17 amino acids. In germline, CDR1 is MRHNA, CDR2 SNTAGT. In DNA, the CDR3 is TGTGCCAGCAGTGACACCCCAGGCGGGGGGGCCAAAAATGAGCAGTTCTTC. This translates into CASSDTPGGGAKNEQFF.

J is TRBJ2-7 and V is TRBV29-1; 8 bases fit TRBD2. There are 12 residues in the CDR3. Germline assignment: CDR1 SQVTM and CDR2 ANQGSEA. Trimming took 7 bases from V and 3 from J; bases not matched to a gene: 5. As DNA, the CDR3 is TGCAGCGCGGGACTAGATTTCTACGAGCAGTACTTC. Its translation: CSAGLDFYEQYF.

V gene TRBV2 combines with J gene TRBJ1-5; no clear D gene. The V end lost 2 bases, the J end lost 2 bases, and 13 bases lay between the germline ends. CDR1 and CDR2 from the germline V gene are SNHLY and FYNNEI. The CDR3 has 16 residues. The CDR3 protein is CASSEFGGMGNQPQHF. CDR3 nucleotide sequence: TGTGCCAGCAGTGAATTCGGAGGGATGGGCAATCAGCCCCAGCATTTT.

V is TRBV7-3 and J is TRBJ2-2; weak D call: TRBD2 (6 bases). The ends were cut back, 4 bases at V and 2 bases at J, with 8 bases in the middle. The CDR3 loop spans 14 amino acids. CDR1 is SGHTA and CDR2 is FQGTGA in the germline V gene. CDR3 sequence: CASSWGLNTGELFF. CDR3 nucleotide sequence: TGTGCCAGCAGCTGGGGACTTAACACCGGGGAGCTGTTTTTT.

V usage is TRBV6-6 and J usage is TRBJ1-5; D is perhaps TRBD1 (6 bases). CDR3 length: 15 amino acids. Germline V gene data show CDR1 as MNHNY and CDR2 as SVGAGI (reference sequence). Trimming took off 0 bases at V and 3 bases at J, with 9 bases between the two ends. CDR3 bases: TGTGCCAGCAGTTACTCGCCAGGGGCCAATCAGCCCCAGCATTTT. This codes for CASSYSPGANQPQHF.

This chain connects TRBV7-3 to TRBJ2-5; 8 bases match TRBD2. This CDR3 contains 17 residues. J was trimmed by 3 bases and V by 5 bases; bases with no gene match: 14. The germline V gene encodes CDR1 SGHTA and CDR2 FQGTGA. The CDR3 region is CASSRRGGGWSEETQYF. DNA of the CDR3: TGTGCCAGCAGCCGCCGGGGGGGCGGGTGGAGCGAAGAGACCCAGTACTTC. Full variable domain (missing parts from reference TRBV7-3 and TRBJ2-5): GAGVSQTPSNKVTEKGKYVELRCDPISGHTALYWYRQSLGQGPEFLIYFQGTGAADDSGLPNDRFFAVRPEGSVSTLKIQRTERGDSAVYLCASSRRGGGWSEETQYFGPGTRLLVL.

The chain has TRBV5-6 and TRBJ2-4; D gene unclear. Trimming left V 0 bases short and J 0 bases short, with 4 bases between. The CDR3 totals 14 residues. Germline CDR1 SGHDT, CDR2 YYEEEE. The DNA of the CDR3 is TGTGCCAGCAGCTTGGGGCTAGCCAAAAACATTCAGTACTTC. This translates into CASSLGLAKNIQYF.

The chain carries TRBV4-3 and TRBJ2-5; D may be TRBD2 (5 bases). From germline, CDR1 is LGHNA and CDR2 YSLEER. There are 18 residues in the CDR3. Trimming pared 0 bases from V and 2 bases from J, leaving 19 bases between. The CDR3 sequence is CASSQDVGSAAAQETQYF. CDR3 DNA sequence: TGCGCCAGCAGCCAAGATGTGGGCTCGGCAGCGGCACAAGAGACCCAGTACTTC.

This clone was recorded a few times. The V and J genes are TRBV27 and TRBJ1-4; no reliable D call. V gave up 2 bases and J gave up 0 bases, with 4 bases separating them. The CDR3 contains 14 residues. CDR1 MNHEY and CDR2 SMNVEV come from the germline V gene (reference sequence). CDR3 in amino acids: CASSLAATNEKLFF. The CDR3 region has the DNA TGTGCCAGCAGTTTAGCAGCAACTAATGAAAAACTGTTTTTT.

The V gene is TRBV6-1, the J gene TRBJ1-1; weak D call: TRBD1 (5 bases). V gave up 3 bases and J gave up 8 bases, with 10 bases separating them. This CDR3 spans 12 amino acids. From germline, CDR1 is MNHNS and CDR2 SASEGT. The CDR3 region is CASSEIPGEAFF. CDR3 DNA: TGTGCCAGCAGTGAGATCCCAGGGGAAGCTTTCTTT.

The chain links TRBV7-9 to TRBJ2-2; TRBD2 is a possible D gene (7 bases). Trimming pared 7 bases from V and 6 bases from J, leaving 21 bases between. CDR1 is SEHNR and CDR2 is FQNEAQ in the germline V gene (reference sequence). The CDR3 sequence is 16 residues long. CDR3 residues: CASNWEPGGLAGELFF. CDR3 DNA sequence: TGTGCCAGCAACTGGGAACCGGGGGGCCTGGCCGGGGAGCTGTTTTTT.

This clone was seen only once. The chain recombines TRBV27 with TRBJ1-2; D might be TRBD1 (6 bases). Trimming left V 10 bases short and J 4 bases short, with 16 bases between. The germline gives CDR1 MNHEY, CDR2 SMNVEV (reference sequence). The CDR3 totals 13 residues. The CDR3 region has the DNA TGTGCCACCTCCCCAGCAGGGGCCTATGGCTACACCTTC. This gives the protein CATSPAGAYGYTF.

This chain uses TRBV29-1 with TRBJ2-2, with 11 bases fitting TRBD2. CDR1 is SQVTM, CDR2 ANQGSEA, per germline. This CDR3 is built from 18 residues. The trim removed 4 bases at V and 0 bases at J, leaving 10 bases unmatched. CDR3 protein: CSVAPASGRPANTGELFF. In DNA, the CDR3 is TGCAGCGTTGCCCCGGCTAGCGGGAGGCCCGCGAACACCGGGGAGCTGTTTTTT.

The J gene is TRBJ2-1, the V gene TRBV14; no clear D. CDR1 is SGHDN, CDR2 FVKESK, per germline. The CDR3 is made up of 13 amino acids. V was shortened by 1 base and J by 9 bases, with 10 bases between the two germline ends. CDR3 in DNA: TGTGCCAGCAGCCAAGCGCCCCTCTCTGAGCAGTTCTTC. This translates into CASSQAPLSEQFF. The whole variable domain, remainder taken from reference TRBV14 and TRBJ2-1, is EAGVTQFPSHSVIEKGQTVTLRCDPISGHDNLYWYRRVMGKEIKFLLHFVKESKQDESGMPNNRFLAERTGGTYSTLKVQPAELEDSGVYFCASSQAPLSEQFFGPGTRLTVL.

The chain couples TRBV9 to TRBJ1-6; D is uncertain. Trimming shortened V by 2 bases and J by 7 bases, and 10 bases separated the two germline ends. The CDR3 has 14 residues. Germline CDR1 and CDR2: SGDLS and YYNGEE. The CDR3 bases are TGTGCCAGCAGCGTTGGCACCGCAAATTCACCCCTCCACTTT. This codes for CASSVGTANSPLHF.

The chain links TRBV30 to TRBJ2-7; TRBD1 matches 9 bases. CDR1 is GTSNPN and CDR2 is SVGIG in the germline V gene (reference sequence). The V segment lost 3 bases and the J segment 2 bases; nucleotides outside the gene matches: 5. The CDR3 sequence is 14 residues long. The CDR3 is CAWSTGTGPYEQYF. The CDR3 coding sequence is TGTGCCTGGAGCACCGGGACAGGGCCCTACGAGCAGTACTTC.

The chain employs TRBV25-1 and TRBJ2-5; D is perhaps TRBD1 (6 bases). The CDR3 has 14 amino acids. Germline CDR1 reads MGHDK; CDR2 reads SYGVNS. The ends were cut back, 3 bases at V and 2 bases at J, with 10 bases in the middle. In DNA form, the CDR3 reads TGTGCCAGCAGTGATGACAGGCGACAAGAGACCCAGTACTTC. Translation: CASSDDRRQETQYF.

The V and J genes are TRBV7-2 and TRBJ2-1; 13 bases match TRBD2. CDR3 length: 16 amino acids. In germline, CDR1 is SGHTA, CDR2 FQGNSA. The J segment lost 6 bases and the V segment lost 5 bases, leaving 7 bases of the junction unmatched. CDR3 region: CASSPTTSGGFNEQFF. CDR3 sequence (DNA): TGTGCCAGCAGCCCGACGACTAGCGGGGGGTTCAATGAGCAGTTCTTC.